These 13 T cell receptor beta chains share one sample of origin, sequenced in a study of T cells after yellow fever vaccination. TCRdb reprocessed the 5' RACE reads via MiXCR and lists one record per CDR3 protein. The table records about 13,000 distinct CDR3 sequences, 4.9% of them present only once. The material sequenced was PBMCs, either bulk or a sorted T-cell subset (CD4+, CD8+, memory, or dextramer-sorted; not recorded which), taken 45 days after the yellow fever booster vaccination. The receptor source for this set is a man aged 30 to 45 who received the YFV17D yellow fever vaccine.

The V and J genes are TRBV20-1 and TRBJ2-6; the D call may be TRBD1 or TRBD2 (5 bases each). This CDR3 has 18 amino acids. From germline, CDR1 is DFQATT and CDR2 SNEGSKA (reference sequence). As DNA, the CDR3 is TGCAGGGCTCAGGGTCGGGGTAGTGTCCCCTCTGGGGCCAACGTCCTGACTTTC. It translates to CRAQGRGSVPSGANVLTF.

The sample holds many counts of this clonotype. The chain is built from TRBV18 and TRBJ2-1; D not resolved. Germline lookup yields CDR1 KGHSH and CDR2 LQKENI. The CDR3 is made up of 16 amino acids. V shed 6 bases and J shed 2 bases, with 17 bases lying between them. The CDR3 DNA follows: TGTGCCAGCTCCTCCTTCCGCGAGTCTACCTACAATGAGCAGTTCTTC. Protein: CASSSFRESTYNEQFF.

This clonotype has a count of ten or more. The genes are TRBV4-3 and TRBJ2-3; 8 bases agree with TRBD2. Germline CDR1 reads LGHNA; CDR2 reads YSLEER. CDR3 length: 15 residues. The V gene end was trimmed by 2 bases and the J gene end by 4 bases; junction bases not matched to a gene: 5. The CDR3 DNA reads TGCGCCAGCAGCCAAAGCGGGAGCCGCTCAGATACGCAGTATTTT. Amino acids: CASSQSGSRSDTQYF.

There are many counts of this clonotype. This chain joins TRBV5-1 and TRBJ2-5; D tentatively fits TRBD1 or TRBD2 (5 bases each). This CDR3 is 14 amino acids long. Germline loops: CDR1 SGHRS, CDR2 YFSETQ. V gave up 5 bases and J gave up 2 bases, with 13 bases separating them. CDR3 amino acids: CASSGGRVQETQYF. As DNA, the CDR3 is TGCGCCAGCAGTGGGGGAAGGGTTCAAGAGACCCAGTACTTC.

This clonotype was seen at least ten times. V and J are TRBV15 and TRBJ2-1; the D gene could be TRBD1 or TRBD2 (5 bases each). The CDR3 sequence is 15 residues long. Germline values: CDR1 LNHNV, CDR2 YYDKDF (reference sequence). Trimming left V 1 base short and J 7 bases short, with 14 bases between. The DNA for the CDR3 is TGTGCCACCAGCAGAGTGATGAGGGGTTGGAATGAGCAGTTCTTC. Protein sequence: CATSRVMRGWNEQFF.

This clonotype was counted ten times or more. This chain connects TRBV7-8 to TRBJ2-5; 9 bases fit TRBD1. Germline values: CDR1 SGHVS, CDR2 FQNEAQ. The CDR3 extends over 15 amino acids. Germline trimming cut 1 base from V and 5 bases from J; bases unmatched to any gene: 5. This chain's CDR3 is CASSLEGQGGETQYF. In DNA form, the CDR3 reads TGTGCCAGCAGCTTAGAGGGACAGGGCGGGGAGACCCAGTACTTC.

The table lists this clonotype with many counts. This rearrangement joins TRBV4-3 to TRBJ1-4; 10 bases map to TRBD1. CDR1 is LGHNA and CDR2 is YSLEER in the germline V gene. Germline trimming cut 4 bases from V and 8 bases from J; bases unmatched to any gene: 7. The CDR3 has 15 residues. The CDR3: CASSRGTGVKEKLFF. CDR3 sequence (DNA): TGCGCCAGCAGCCGGGGGACAGGGGTAAAAGAAAAACTGTTTTTT.

This clonotype was recorded many times. The V gene is TRBV19, the J gene TRBJ2-7; TRBD1 agrees at 9 bases. Losses at the gene ends were 10 bases for V and 5 bases for J; bases not matched to a gene: 9. The germline gives CDR1 LNHDA, CDR2 SQIVND (reference sequence). The CDR3 contains 13 residues. As DNA, the CDR3 is TGTGCCACCCGGGGGGACAGGGCAAACGAGCAGTACTTC. This encodes CATRGDRANEQYF.

This clonotype was seen ten or more times. The rearrangement uses TRBV5-1 and TRBJ2-7; 8 bases agree with TRBD1. The V gene's germline CDR1 is SGHRS and CDR2 YFSETQ. The ends lost 0 bases at V and 2 bases at J; junction bases unmatched: 4. The CDR3 runs 15 residues. CDR3 amino acids: CASSLEVTGAYEQYF. Here the CDR3 DNA reads TGCGCCAGCAGCTTGGAAGTGACAGGGGCCTACGAGCAGTACTTC.

This clonotype was picked up many times. V is TRBV5-1 and J is TRBJ2-5, with D hard to call. V was cut by 4 bases and J by 1 base, with 2 bases left in between. The length of the CDR3 is 11 residues. In germline, CDR1 is SGHRS, CDR2 YFSETQ. In nucleotides, the CDR3 is TGCGCCAGCAGCACCCAAGAGACCCAGTACTTC. Amino acids: CASSTQETQYF. The full variable domain, rest sourced from reference TRBV5-1 and TRBJ2-5, is KAGVTQTPRYLIKTRGQQVTLSCSPISGHRSVSWYQQTPGQGLQFLFEYFSETQRNKGNFPGRFSGRQFSNSRSEMNVSTLELGDSALYLCASSTQETQYFGPGTRLLVL.

This clonotype was counted ten times or more. The chain employs TRBV6-2 or TRBV6-3 and TRBJ2-1, with TRBD2 matching over 10 bases. The CDR3 contains 16 residues. Losses at the gene ends were 2 bases for V and 8 bases for J; bases not matched to a gene: 9. Germline V gene sequence: CDR1 MNHEY, CDR2 SVGEGT. CDR3 protein: CASSYGRTSGWDEQFF. DNA for the CDR3: TGTGCCAGCAGTTACGGCCGGACTAGCGGATGGGATGAGCAGTTCTTC.

This clonotype was recorded at least ten times. The chain has TRBV27 and TRBJ2-7; D is perhaps TRBD2 (5 bases). Germline V gives CDR1 MNHEY, CDR2 SMNVEV (reference sequence). The germline V and J ends were trimmed by 3 bases and 2 bases, with 8 bases remaining between them. The CDR3 sequence is 13 residues long. The CDR3 protein is CASSFSVPYEQYF. DNA for the CDR3: TGTGCCAGCAGTTTTAGCGTCCCCTACGAGCAGTACTTC.

This clonotype was found many times. The CDR3 DNA follows: TGTGCCACCAGCACTACCGGGACAGCAAGTTACGAGCAGTACTTC. This translates into CATSTTGTASYEQYF. The V gene is TRBV15, the J gene TRBJ2-7; 7 bases line up with TRBD1. Looked up from germline, CDR1 is LNHNV and CDR2 is YYDKDF (reference sequence). With 4 bases clipped from V and 4 bases from J, the junction kept 10 bases outside the gene matches. The CDR3 is 15 residues long.